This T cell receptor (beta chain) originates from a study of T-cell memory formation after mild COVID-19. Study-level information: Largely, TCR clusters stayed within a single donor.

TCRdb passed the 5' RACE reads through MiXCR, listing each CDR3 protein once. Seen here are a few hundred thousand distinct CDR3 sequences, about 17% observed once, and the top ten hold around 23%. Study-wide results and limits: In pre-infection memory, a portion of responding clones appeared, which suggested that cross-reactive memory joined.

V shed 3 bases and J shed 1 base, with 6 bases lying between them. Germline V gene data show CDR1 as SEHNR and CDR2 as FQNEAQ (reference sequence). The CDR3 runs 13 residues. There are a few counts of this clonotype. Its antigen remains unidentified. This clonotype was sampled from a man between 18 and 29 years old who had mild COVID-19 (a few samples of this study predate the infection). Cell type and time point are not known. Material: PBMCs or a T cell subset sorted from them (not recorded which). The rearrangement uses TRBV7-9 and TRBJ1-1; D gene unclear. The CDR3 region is CASSFSENTEAFF. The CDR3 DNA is TGTGCCAGCAGCTTTTCAGAGAACACTGAAGCTTTCTTT.